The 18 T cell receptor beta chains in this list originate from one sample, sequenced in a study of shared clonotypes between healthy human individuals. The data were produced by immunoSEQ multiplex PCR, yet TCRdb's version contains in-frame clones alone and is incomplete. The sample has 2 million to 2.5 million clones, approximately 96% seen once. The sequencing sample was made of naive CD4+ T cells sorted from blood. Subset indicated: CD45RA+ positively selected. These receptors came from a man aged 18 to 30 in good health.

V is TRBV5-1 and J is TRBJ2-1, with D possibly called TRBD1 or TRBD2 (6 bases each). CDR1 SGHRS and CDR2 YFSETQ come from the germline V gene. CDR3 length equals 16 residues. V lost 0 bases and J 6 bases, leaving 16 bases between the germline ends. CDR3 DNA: TGCGCCAGCAGCTTGGATGGGGGGCCCGTCGGCAATGAGCAGTTCTTC. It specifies CASSLDGGPVGNEQFF. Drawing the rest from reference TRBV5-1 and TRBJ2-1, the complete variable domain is KAGVTQTPRYLIKTRGQQVTLSCSPISGHRSVSWYQQTPGQGLQFLFEYFSETQRNKGNFPGRFSGRQFSNSRSEMNVSTLELGDSALYLCASSLDGGPVGNEQFFGPGTRLTVL.

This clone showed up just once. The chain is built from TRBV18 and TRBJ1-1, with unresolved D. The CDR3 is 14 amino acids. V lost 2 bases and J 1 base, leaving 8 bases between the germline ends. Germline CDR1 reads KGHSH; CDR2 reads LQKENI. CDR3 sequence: CASSPRSGNTEAFF. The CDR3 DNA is TGTGCCAGCTCACCAAGGTCAGGGAACACTGAAGCTTTCTTT.

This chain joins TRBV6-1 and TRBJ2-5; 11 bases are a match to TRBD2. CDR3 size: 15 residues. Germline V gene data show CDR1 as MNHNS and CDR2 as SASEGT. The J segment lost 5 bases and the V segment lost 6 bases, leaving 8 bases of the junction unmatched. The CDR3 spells CASREIAGGSETQYF. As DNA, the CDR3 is TGTGCCAGCAGAGAAATAGCGGGAGGGAGTGAGACCCAGTACTTC.

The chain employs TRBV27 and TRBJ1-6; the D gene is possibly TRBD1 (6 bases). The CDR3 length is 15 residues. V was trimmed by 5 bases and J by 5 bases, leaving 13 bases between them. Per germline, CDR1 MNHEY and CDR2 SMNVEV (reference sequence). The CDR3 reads CASSEGGMDNSPLHF. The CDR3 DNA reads TGTGCCAGCAGTGAGGGGGGGATGGATAATTCACCCCTCCACTTT.

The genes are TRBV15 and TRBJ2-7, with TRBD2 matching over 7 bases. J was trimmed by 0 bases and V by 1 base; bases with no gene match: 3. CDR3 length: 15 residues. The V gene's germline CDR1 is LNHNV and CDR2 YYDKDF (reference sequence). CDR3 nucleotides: TGTGCCACCAGCAGAGGGCTAGCGGCCTCCTACGAGCAGTACTTC. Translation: CATSRGLAASYEQYF.

The CDR3 coding sequence is TGTGCCAGCAGTTTACGTCCGGGATTGGGAGAAAAACTGTTTTTT. Its protein is CASSLRPGLGEKLFF. The rearrangement links TRBV27 to TRBJ1-4; no clear D gene. Trimming removed 2 bases at V and 8 bases at J, with 15 bases between. The CDR3 sequence is 15 residues long. CDR1 is MNHEY and CDR2 is SMNVEV in the germline V gene (reference sequence).

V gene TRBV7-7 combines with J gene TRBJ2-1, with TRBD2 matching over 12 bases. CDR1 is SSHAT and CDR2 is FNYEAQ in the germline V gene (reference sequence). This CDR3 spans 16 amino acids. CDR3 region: CASRPLLAGGAYEQFF. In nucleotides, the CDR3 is TGTGCTAGCCGACCCCTACTAGCGGGAGGTGCATATGAGCAGTTCTTC.

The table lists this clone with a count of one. DNA of the CDR3: TGTGCCAGCAGCCACCCCGGGTCCCGGGTCCTCTCTGGAAACACCATATATTTT. Protein product: CASSHPGSRVLSGNTIYF. This chain joins TRBV7-9 and TRBJ1-3; D uncertain. The CDR3 covers 18 residues. Trimming removed 5 bases from V and 0 bases from J, with 20 bases in between. Germline loops: CDR1 SEHNR, CDR2 FQNEAQ (reference sequence).

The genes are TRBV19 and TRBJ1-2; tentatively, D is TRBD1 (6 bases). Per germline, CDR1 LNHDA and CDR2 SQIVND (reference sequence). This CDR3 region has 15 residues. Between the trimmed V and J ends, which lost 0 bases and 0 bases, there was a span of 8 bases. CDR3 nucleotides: TGTGCCAGTAGTATAGATGGACAGACTAACTATGGCTACACCTTC. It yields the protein CASSIDGQTNYGYTF.

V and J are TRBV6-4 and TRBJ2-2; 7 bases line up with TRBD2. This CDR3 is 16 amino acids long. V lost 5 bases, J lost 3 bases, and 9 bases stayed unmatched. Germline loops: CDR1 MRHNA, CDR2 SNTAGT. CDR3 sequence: CASSRTTSGDTGELFF. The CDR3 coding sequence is TGTGCCAGCAGTCGTACCACAAGCGGGGACACCGGGGAGCTGTTTTTT.

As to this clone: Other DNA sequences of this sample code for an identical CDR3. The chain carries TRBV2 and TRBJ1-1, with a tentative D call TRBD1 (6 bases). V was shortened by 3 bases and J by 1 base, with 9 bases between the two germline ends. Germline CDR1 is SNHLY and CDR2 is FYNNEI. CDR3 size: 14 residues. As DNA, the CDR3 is TGTGCCAGCAGTGATCAGGGGCCGAACACTGAAGCTTTCTTT. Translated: CASSDQGPNTEAFF. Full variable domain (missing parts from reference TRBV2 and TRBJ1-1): EPEVTQTPSHQVTQMGQEVILRCVPISNHLYFYWYRQILGQKVEFLVSFYNNEISEKSEIFDDQFSVERPDGSNFTLKIRSTKLEDSAMYFCASSDQGPNTEAFFGQGTRLTVV.

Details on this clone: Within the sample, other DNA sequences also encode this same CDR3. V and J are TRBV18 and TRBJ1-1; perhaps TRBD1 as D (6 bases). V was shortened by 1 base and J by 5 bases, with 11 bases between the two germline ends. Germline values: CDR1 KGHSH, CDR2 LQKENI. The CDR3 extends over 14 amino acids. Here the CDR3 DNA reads TGTGCCAGCTCACCACAGGGGGGAGGGACTGAAGCTTTCTTT. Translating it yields CASSPQGGGTEAFF.

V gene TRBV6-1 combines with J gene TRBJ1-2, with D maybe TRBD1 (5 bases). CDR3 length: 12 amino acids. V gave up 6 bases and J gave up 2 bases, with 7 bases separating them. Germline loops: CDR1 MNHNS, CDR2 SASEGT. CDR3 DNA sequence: TGTGCCAGCAGAGAGGGGAACTATGGCTACACCTTC. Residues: CASREGNYGYTF.

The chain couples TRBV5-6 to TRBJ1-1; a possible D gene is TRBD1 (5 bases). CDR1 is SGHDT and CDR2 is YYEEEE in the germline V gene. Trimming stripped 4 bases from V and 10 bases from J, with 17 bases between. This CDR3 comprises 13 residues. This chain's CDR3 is CASSPRGGVTAFF. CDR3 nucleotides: TGTGCCAGCAGCCCACGTGGGGGGGTTACAGCTTTCTTT.

CDR3 coding DNA: TGTGCCTCCAGGGTTACCCTGCACTATGGCTACACCTTC. Its protein product is CASRVTLHYGYTF. This chain uses TRBV28 with TRBJ1-2; D perhaps matches TRBD1 (5 bases). The CDR3 is 13 residues long. Germline-derived CDR1 and CDR2 are MDHEN and SYDVKM. V was clipped by 11 bases and J by 3 bases, with 16 bases between them.

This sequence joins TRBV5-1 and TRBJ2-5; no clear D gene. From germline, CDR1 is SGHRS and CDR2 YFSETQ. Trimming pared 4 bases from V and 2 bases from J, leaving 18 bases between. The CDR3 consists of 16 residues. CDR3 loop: CASSPSGSSVQETQYF. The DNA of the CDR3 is TGCGCCAGCAGCCCGTCTGGCAGTAGTGTACAAGAGACCCAGTACTTC.

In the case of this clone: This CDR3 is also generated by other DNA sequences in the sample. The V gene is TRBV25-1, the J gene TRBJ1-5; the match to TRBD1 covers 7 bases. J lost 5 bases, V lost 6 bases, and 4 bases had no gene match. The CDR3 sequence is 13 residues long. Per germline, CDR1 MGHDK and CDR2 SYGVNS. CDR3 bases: TGTGCCAGCAGAGACAGGGTAGATCAGCCCCAGCATTTT. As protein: CASRDRVDQPQHF. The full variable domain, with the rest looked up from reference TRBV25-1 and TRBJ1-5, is EADIYQTPRYLVIGTGKKITLECSQTMGHDKMYWYQQDPGMELHLIHYSYGVNSTEKGDLSSESTVSRIRTEHFPLTLESARPSHTSQYLCASRDRVDQPQHFGDGTRLSIL.

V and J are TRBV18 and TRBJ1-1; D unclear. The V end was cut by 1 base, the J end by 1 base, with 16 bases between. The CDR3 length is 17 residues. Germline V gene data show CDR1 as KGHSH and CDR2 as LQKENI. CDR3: CASSPQPPSSTNTEAFF. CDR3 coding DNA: TGTGCCAGCTCACCACAGCCCCCCTCAAGTACGAACACTGAAGCTTTCTTT.